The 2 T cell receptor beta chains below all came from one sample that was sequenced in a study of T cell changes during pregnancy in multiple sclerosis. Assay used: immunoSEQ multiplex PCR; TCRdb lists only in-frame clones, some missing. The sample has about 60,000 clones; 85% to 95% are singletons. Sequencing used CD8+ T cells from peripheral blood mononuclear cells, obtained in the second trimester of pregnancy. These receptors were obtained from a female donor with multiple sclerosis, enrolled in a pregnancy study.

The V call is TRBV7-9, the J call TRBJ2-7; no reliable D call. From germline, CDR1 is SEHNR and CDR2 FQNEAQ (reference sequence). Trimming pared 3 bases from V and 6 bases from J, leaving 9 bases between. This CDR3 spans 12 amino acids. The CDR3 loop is CASSFRHPEQYF. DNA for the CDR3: TGTGCCAGCAGCTTCCGACATCCCGAGCAGTACTTC.

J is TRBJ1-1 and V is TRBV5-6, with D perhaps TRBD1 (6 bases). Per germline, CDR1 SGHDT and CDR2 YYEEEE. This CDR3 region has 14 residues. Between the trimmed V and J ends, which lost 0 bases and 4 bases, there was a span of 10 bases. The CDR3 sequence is CASSLEGVGTEAFF. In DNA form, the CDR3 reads TGTGCCAGCAGCTTGGAGGGGGTGGGCACTGAAGCTTTCTTT.